Sequencing of this TCR beta chain was carried out in a study of shared clonotypes between healthy human individuals (dated by TCRdb to about 2020). Looking at the study overall: The cohort included a few men and a couple of women between 18 and 49 years of age. Blood TCR repertoires of five healthy adults were deeply sequenced to estimate repertoire size and the extent of clonotype sharing between individuals. Leukapheresis yielded between about 0.85 and 9.5 billion PBMCs per donor. For each donor, CD4 naive and CD4 memory were each run on three plates, CD8 naive on two plates, and CD8 memory on one plate. To increase sequencing depth and limit assay-specific biases, TCR repertoire library preparation and sequencing were carried out by different laboratories using diverse techniques.

Using the deep immunoSEQ assay, TCR CDR3 regions were amplified from genomic DNA by multiplex PCR. Extracted genomic DNA from each cell subset was spread evenly across all wells of several immunoSEQ 96-well plates, with each plate serving as a replicate. For sorted subsets, each replicate PCR was loaded with around 200 ng genomic DNA, equivalent to 25,000 to 35,000 T cell genomes. Purified libraries were measured with a Qubit 3.0 fluorometer, size-checked on a Bioanalyzer 2100, and measured again with the KAPA Library Quantification kit. Every immunoSEQ 96-well plate was sequenced on a dedicated single-read 150-cycle Illumina NextSeq 550 flow cell. The paper's data handling went like this. The immunoSEQ output contained only junctional sequences without quality scores, so filtering could not match that applied to full-length reads. Sequences were annotated with PyIR, a Python wrapper for IgBLAST v1.9, and V/J genes and CDR3 were assigned using IMGT germline references. Any read was removed if the V/J assignment was weak (E-value above 1e-6), the CDR3 was missing, or the read contained stop codons, out-of-frame junctions, or ambiguous translated residues. V3J clonotypes were defined as sequences sharing an identical inferred V gene, J gene, and CDR3 amino acid sequence. To compute the percentage overlap between repertoires, the number of shared unique clonotypes was divided by the size of the smaller repertoire. Richness of each repertoire was evaluated using RTK rarefaction, the Chao1 estimator, and Recon v2.1 estimates of unobserved clonotypes. Generation probabilities for all TCRbeta clonotypes obtained by the gDNA method from a handful of donors were computed using OLGA. Imported from immuneACCESS, the table was reduced by TCRdb to in-frame sequences with V and J called. These copies leave out some clones; in studies compared against another copy, an unresolved V gene accounts for under half, and the cause of the remainder is not known. V, J and clone size reflect that table, while D and trimming were determined from the DNA. In this sample the table shows 2 million or so clones, 85% to 95% of which occur a single time. The ten largest clones capture roughly 1.1% of the sample.

For the CD8 naive samples, CD45RO-negative cells were positively selected for CCR7, yielding a CD45RA+CCR7+ population from which TemRA cells were excluded. The donors were healthy, HIV-negative adults with no recently reported acute infections or vaccinations. Every donor was a Caucasian adult living in Nashville, Tennessee, USA. Blood was collected by leukapheresis, and PBMCs were isolated by Ficoll-Histopaque density gradient centrifugation and then cryopreserved in liquid nitrogen vapor phase. Analytical flow cytometry was used to check the purity and quantity of every magnetically sorted T cell population. Genomic DNA was isolated from every sorted fraction and measured by UV absorbance on a Nanodrop 2000c. Overall study outcomes, separate from this receptor: Naive subsets generally had larger estimated clonotype richness than memory subsets did. The genetic and exposure-history diversity represented was limited by the small number of donors. Pairwise subsampling indicated that sequencing depth was expected to affect the degree of clonotype sharing among donors. Even with the large sequencing depth, rarefaction of the sorted-subset datasets indicated that sequencing was incomplete. Higher generation probabilities were observed for clonotypes shared by all four sorted-subset donors than for non-shared clonotypes. Across a handful of donors, approximately 4.6% of naive CD4, approximately 4% of naive CD8, 2.3% of memory CD4, and roughly 0.41% of memory CD8 clonotypes were shared. Sampling was limited to blood, and TCR repertoires in tissue likely differ from TCR repertoires in blood.

The CDR3 contains 14 residues, cysteine and phenylalanine counted. Just CDR3 DNA is preserved here, 42 bases in frame from base 1. The germline V gene specifies SGHRS as CDR1 and YFSETQ as CDR2. V and J are trimmed by 2 bases and 0 bases, and the gene matches miss 1 base of the junction. As for this clone: The antigen it binds to is not known. No base qualities exist here, and no much larger clone lies one base off it.

Sequenced: naive CD8+ T cells sorted from blood. The sample's cell subset or site label, decoded: CD45RA+CCR7+. Here the chain combines TRBV5-1 and TRBJ2-7; TRBD2 aligns with 8 central bases. This sequence was found in a young man in good health. The nucleotide sequence is TGCGCCAGCAGCTTTACTAGCGGCTCCTACGAGCAGTACTTC. This translates into CASSFTSGSYEQYF. The CDR3, completed at both ends by the reference TRBV5-1 and TRBJ2-7 genes, gives the full variable domain KAGVTQTPRYLIKTRGQQVTLSCSPISGHRSVSWYQQTPGQGLQFLFEYFSETQRNKGNFPGRFSGRQFSNSRSEMNVSTLELGDSALYLCASSFTSGSYEQYFGPGTRLTVT.